The 23 T cell receptor beta chains presented below share a single source sample, sequenced in a study of blood T cell repertoires in COVID-19. Assay: immunoSEQ multiplex PCR; the TCRdb copy retains only in-frame clones and omits some. The repertoire consists of approximately 330,000 clones, with roughly 91% occurring once and the leading ten covering about a tenth. The specimen was PBMCs or T cells enriched from blood (not recorded which). Every receptor here comes from a woman aged 30 to 39 who had recovered from COVID-19.

A note on this clone: Other nucleotide sequences in the sample specify the same CDR3. The rearrangement links TRBV28 to TRBJ2-7; 11 bases are shared with TRBD2. Looked up from germline, CDR1 is MDHEN and CDR2 is SYDVKM. This CDR3 spans 13 amino acids. J gave up 2 bases and V 6 bases, and 0 bases lay outside the gene matches. The CDR3 spells CASRLAGAYEQYF. CDR3 DNA: TGTGCCAGCAGACTAGCGGGAGCCTACGAGCAGTACTTC.

The sample holds one count of this clone. J is TRBJ1-2 and V is TRBV5-1, with D possibly matching TRBD1 (5 bases). The germline V gene encodes CDR1 SGHRS and CDR2 YFSETQ. The CDR3 totals 13 residues. V lost 0 bases to trimming and J lost 7 bases, with 10 bases between them. CDR3 loop: CASSLVSGGGYTF. DNA of the CDR3: TGCGCCAGCAGCTTGGTGTCCGGGGGTGGCTACACCTTC.

CDR3 in amino acids: CASSSYQETQYF. For the CDR3, the DNA is TGTGCCAGCAGTTCCTATCAAGAGACCCAGTACTTC. The chain uses TRBV11-2 and TRBJ2-5; D unclear. The CDR3 loop spans 12 amino acids. V lost 6 bases, J lost 2 bases, and 7 bases lay in between. Germline CDR1 is SGHAT and CDR2 is FQNNGV.

J is TRBJ1-2 and V is TRBV6-5, with D perhaps TRBD1 (5 bases). V lost 0 bases to trimming and J lost 3 bases, with 11 bases between them. This CDR3 has 15 residues. Germline V gene lookup returns CDR1 MNHEY and CDR2 SVGAGI. CDR3 region: CASSYSRQRDYGYTF. CDR3 DNA: TGTGCCAGCAGTTACTCCCGACAGCGAGACTATGGCTACACCTTC.

The chain recombines TRBV27 with TRBJ1-5; the match to TRBD1 covers 9 bases. V trimming: 5 bases; J trimming: 0 bases; junction bases outside the gene matches: 8. The germline V gene encodes CDR1 MNHEY and CDR2 SMNVEV (reference sequence). This CDR3 region has 17 residues. As DNA, the CDR3 is TGTGCCAGCAGTCCATGGACAGGGGAAGATAGCAATCAGCCCCAGCATTTT. Encoded protein: CASSPWTGEDSNQPQHF.

This chain uses TRBV4-1 with TRBJ2-7, with TRBD1 matching 9 bases. The V and J ends lost 0 bases and 4 bases, in that order; junction bases with no gene match: 4. CDR3 length: 15 amino acids. Looked up from germline, CDR1 is MGHRA and CDR2 is YSYEKL. The CDR3 sequence is CASSQEVDRGYEQYF. CDR3 DNA sequence: TGCGCCAGCAGCCAAGAGGTCGACAGGGGGTACGAGCAGTACTTC.

This CDR3 reads CASSYTGTGFYGYTF. The CDR3 DNA sequence: TGTGCCAGCAGTTACACCGGGACAGGCTTCTATGGCTACACCTTC. V is TRBV6-5 and J is TRBJ1-2, with TRBD1 identical over 8 bases. J lost 4 bases, V lost 2 bases, and 6 bases had no gene match. Germline V gene sequence: CDR1 MNHEY, CDR2 SVGAGI. CDR3 length: 15 residues.

The chain couples TRBV10-2 to TRBJ2-7, with D maybe TRBD1 (6 bases). V was trimmed by 4 bases and J by 4 bases, leaving 14 bases between them. In germline, CDR1 is WSHSY, CDR2 SAAADI. This CDR3 spans 14 amino acids. DNA of the CDR3: TGCGCCAGCAGTGTTCCGGGACACGGATACGAGCAGTACTTC. Translated: CASSVPGHGYEQYF.

The CDR3 is CARQGLAETQYF. CDR3 coding DNA: TGCGCCAGACAGGGACTAGCGGAGACCCAGTACTTC. V is TRBV10-1 and J is TRBJ2-5; 10 bases align to TRBD2. The J segment lost 5 bases and the V segment lost 9 bases, leaving 3 bases of the junction unmatched. CDR1 is WNHNN, CDR2 SYGVQD, per germline (reference sequence). This CDR3 spans 12 amino acids.

This clone was detected only once. The chain is built from TRBV27 and TRBJ2-7; TRBD1 matches 7 bases. Unmatched junction bases numbered 4, after V lost 5 bases and J lost 3 bases. The germline V gene encodes CDR1 MNHEY and CDR2 SMNVEV (reference sequence). The CDR3 covers 13 residues. The CDR3 sequence is CASSTGDVYEQYF. The CDR3 coding sequence is TGTGCCAGCAGTACAGGGGACGTCTACGAGCAGTACTTC.

The J gene is TRBJ2-7, the V gene TRBV19, with 10 bases that match TRBD2. The CDR3 runs 16 residues. Per germline, CDR1 LNHDA and CDR2 SQIVND (reference sequence). V lost 3 bases, J lost 4 bases, and 9 bases stayed unmatched. This CDR3 reads CASSMDWASGSYEQYF. As DNA, the CDR3 is TGTGCCAGTAGTATGGATTGGGCTAGCGGGAGTTACGAGCAGTACTTC. The complete variable domain, with remaining parts taken from reference TRBV19 and TRBJ2-7, reads DGGITQSPKYLFRKEGQNVTLSCEQNLNHDAMYWYRQDPGQGLRLIYYSQIVNDFQKGDIAEGYSVSREKKESFPLTVTSAQKNPTAFYLCASSMDWASGSYEQYFGPGTRLTVT.

The chain couples TRBV28 to TRBJ1-4; 11 bases align to TRBD1. CDR3 length: 16 amino acids. Germline CDR1 MDHEN, CDR2 SYDVKM. Losses at the gene ends were 5 bases for V and 9 bases for J; bases not matched to a gene: 11. In nucleotides, the CDR3 is TGTGCCAGCAGTACTCCGGGACAGGGGGACGTCAAAAAACTGTTTTTT. Amino acid sequence: CASSTPGQGDVKKLFF.

The genes are TRBV6-5 and TRBJ2-2; D gene uncertain. V lost 4 bases to trimming and J lost 4 bases, with 4 bases between them. This CDR3 is 12 amino acids long. The V gene's germline CDR1 is MNHEY and CDR2 SVGAGI. The CDR3 reads CASSFRTGELFF. The CDR3, as DNA: TGTGCCAGCAGTTTCCGCACCGGGGAGCTGTTTTTT.

V gene TRBV11-2 combines with J gene TRBJ2-7, with 7 bases that match TRBD2. V shed 1 base, J shed 3 bases, and the junction held 12 bases outside the gene matches. This CDR3 contains 17 residues. CDR1 SGHAT and CDR2 FQNNGV come from the germline V gene. DNA for the CDR3: TGTGCCAGCAGCTTAGGGTCCGGGTCAGGGAGGGACTACGAGCAGTACTTC. Protein: CASSLGSGSGRDYEQYF.

CDR3 bases: TGTGCCAGTAGTATAGATCCGACAGGGGGAGGTGGCTACACCTTC. Its protein product is CASSIDPTGGGGYTF. The chain uses TRBV19 and TRBJ1-2; 9 bases are shared with TRBD1. Germline assignment: CDR1 LNHDA and CDR2 SQIVND (reference sequence). V lost 0 bases and J lost 7; bases outside the gene matches: 6. The CDR3 runs to 15 residues.

V usage is TRBV6-5 and J usage is TRBJ2-7, with a tentative D call TRBD1 (6 bases). Germline loops: CDR1 MNHEY, CDR2 SVGAGI. The CDR3 has 14 amino acids. V gave up 0 bases and J gave up 6 bases, with 12 bases separating them. CDR3 residues: CASSYSDRLGEQYF. In DNA, the CDR3 is TGTGCCAGCAGTTACTCGGACAGACTCGGCGAGCAGTACTTC.

The V gene is TRBV7-2, the J gene TRBJ1-1; 8 bases fit TRBD1. The CDR3 length is 15 residues. Per germline, CDR1 SGHTA and CDR2 FQGNSA. V trimming: 4 bases; J trimming: 1 base; junction bases outside the gene matches: 5. The CDR3: CASSSWTGPNTEAFF. In DNA form, the CDR3 reads TGTGCCAGCAGCTCTTGGACAGGGCCGAACACTGAAGCTTTCTTT.

The chain is built from TRBV18 and TRBJ1-1, with 7 bases fitting TRBD1. CDR3 size: 15 residues. Trimming removed 1 base from V and 3 bases from J; junction bases left unmatched: 5. The germline V gene has CDR1 KGHSH and CDR2 LQKENI. The CDR3 DNA is TGTGCCAGCTCACCACAGGGGGCCAGGGACACTGAAGCTTTCTTT. Residues: CASSPQGARDTEAFF.

This chain uses TRBV3-1 (or the pseudogene TRBV3-2) with TRBJ2-3; 8 bases align to TRBD1. The V segment lost 8 bases and the J segment 2 bases; nucleotides outside the gene matches: 12. Germline V gene sequence: CDR1 LGHDT, CDR2 YNNKEL (reference sequence). This CDR3 spans 16 amino acids. The CDR3 protein is CASSTGASAVTDTQYF. The CDR3 nucleotides read TGTGCCAGCTCGACAGGGGCTAGCGCGGTCACAGATACGCAGTATTTT.

The chain is built from TRBV11-2 and TRBJ2-1; 9 bases map to TRBD2. V shed 5 bases, J shed 6 bases, and the junction held 11 bases outside the gene matches. CDR1 and CDR2 from the germline V gene are SGHAT and FQNNGV. This CDR3 spans 16 amino acids. The CDR3 DNA follows: TGTGCCAGCAGCCTGGGCGCTAGCGGGATAGGCAATGAGCAGTTCTTC. This sequence encodes CASSLGASGIGNEQFF.

This chain connects TRBV12-5 to TRBJ2-5; D might be TRBD2 (6 bases). The germline V gene encodes CDR1 LGHNT and CDR2 FRNRAP. The CDR3 runs 14 residues. The ends were cut back, 6 bases at V and 4 bases at J, with 15 bases in the middle. CDR3 protein: CASGRRRDLETQYF. The CDR3 DNA reads as TGTGCTAGTGGGAGAAGGAGGGACCTAGAGACCCAGTACTTC. The complete variable domain, with remaining parts taken from reference TRBV12-5 and TRBJ2-5, reads DARVTQTPRHKVTEMGQEVTMRCQPILGHNTVFWYRQTMMQGLELLAYFRNRAPLDDSGMPKDRFSAEMPDATLATLKIQPSEPRDSAVYFCASGRRRDLETQYFGPGTRLLVL.

The rearrangement links TRBV13 to TRBJ2-5; possible D gene TRBD1, 5 bases. Germline V gives CDR1 PRHDT, CDR2 FYEKMQ (reference sequence). Deletions cut 5 bases from V and 2 bases from J, with 15 bases between. The CDR3 runs to 15 residues. This CDR3 reads CASSEGAGRQETQYF. Here the CDR3 DNA reads TGTGCCAGCAGCGAAGGGGCCGGCAGGCAAGAGACCCAGTACTTC.

The V gene is TRBV7-2, the J gene TRBJ2-7; no firm D call. Germline lookup yields CDR1 SGHTA and CDR2 FQGNSA. The V gene lost 2 bases and the J gene lost 5 bases, with 16 bases spanning the gap. The CDR3 is made up of 15 amino acids. CDR3 loop: CASSLWVTRGHEQYF. The CDR3 nucleotides read TGTGCCAGCAGCTTATGGGTAACGCGCGGCCACGAGCAGTACTTC.